This is a list of T cell receptor beta chains from one sample in a study of blood T cell repertoires in COVID-19. Repertoires were generated with immunoSEQ multiplex PCR, while TCRdb's copy carries only in-frame clones and drops some. Among fewer than 150,000 clones listed, 70% to 85% were seen once. Sequencing used peripheral blood. The receptors shown here come from a woman of 80 years or more in a cohort sampled during active or convalescent COVID-19. Each CDR3 is given with its conserved first and last residue.

V: TRBV6-5
CDR3: CASPRRARYNSPLHF

V: TRBV6-1
CDR3: CASREKGQITNQPQHF

V: TRBV2
CDR3: CASSGRDRSNTGELFF

V: TRBV5-1
CDR3: CASSISGQVSGETQYF

V: TRBV11-2
CDR3: CASSLFGSDTQYF

V: TRBV7-2
CDR3: CASSSWTGEETQYF

V: TRBV7-6
CDR3: CASSLQGSSGNTIYF

V: TRBV7-2
CDR3: CASSTSSGGPQETQYF

V: TRBV2
CDR3: CASSARVSNQPQHF

V: TRBV4-2
CDR3: CASSPGGRRTGELFF

V: TRBV7-8
CDR3: CASSHRRGARQETQYF

V: TRBV11-2
CDR3: CASTLYEQFF

V: TRBV6-2/TRBV6-3
CDR3: CASSYFVGGGSTDTQYF

V: TRBV30
CDR3: CAWSHGLAGYNEQFF

V: TRBV7-7
CDR3: CASSLVGGMEETQYF

V: TRBV4-1
CDR3: CASSQDRLTQAGTIYF

V: TRBV5-1
CDR3: CASSLSGQGGKEQETQYF

V: TRBV28
CDR3: CASSSGFSPLHF

V: TRBV30
CDR3: CAFYPGGLGGEQYF

V: TRBV18
CDR3: CASSPLEINPPDTQYF

V: TRBV19
CDR3: CASGLGGVVNSPLHF

V: TRBV4-3
CDR3: CASSPTTGQGQPQHF